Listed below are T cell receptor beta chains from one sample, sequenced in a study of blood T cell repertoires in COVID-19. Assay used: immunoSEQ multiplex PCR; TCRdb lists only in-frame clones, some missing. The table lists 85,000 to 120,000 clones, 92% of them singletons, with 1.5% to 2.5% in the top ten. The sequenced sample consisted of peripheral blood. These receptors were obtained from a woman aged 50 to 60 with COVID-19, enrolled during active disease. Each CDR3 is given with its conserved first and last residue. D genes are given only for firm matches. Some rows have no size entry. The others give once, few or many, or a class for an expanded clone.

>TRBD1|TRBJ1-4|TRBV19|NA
TGTGCCAGACCCGACAGGGGAAGGGCTAATGAAAAACTGTTTTTT
CARPDRGRANEKLFF
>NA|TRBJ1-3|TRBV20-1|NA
TGCAGTGCTAGTCGCCAGGGGGGAAACACCATATATTTT
CSASRQGGNTIYF
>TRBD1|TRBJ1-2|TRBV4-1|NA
TGCGCCAGCAGCCCGACAGGGCTCGATAACTATGGCTACACCTTC
CASSPTGLDNYGYTF
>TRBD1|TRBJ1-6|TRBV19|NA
TGTGCCAGTAGTCCGACAGGGGATGATAATTCACCCCTCCACTTT
CASSPTGDDNSPLHF
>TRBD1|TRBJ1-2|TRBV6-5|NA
TGTGCCAGCAGTTACCGCTCGACAGGGTCGTCACTTGGCTACACCTTC
CASSYRSTGSSLGYTF
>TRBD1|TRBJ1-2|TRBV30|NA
TGTGCCTGGAGCGTGGGGGACAGCTATGGCTACACCTTC
CAWSVGDSYGYTF
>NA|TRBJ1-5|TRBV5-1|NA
TGCGCCAGCAGCTTGGAGGGGTATAGCAATCAGCCCCAGCATTTT
CASSLEGYSNQPQHF
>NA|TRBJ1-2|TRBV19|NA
TGTGCCAGTAGCAACAGGGTTAACTATGGCTACACCTTC
CASSNRVNYGYTF
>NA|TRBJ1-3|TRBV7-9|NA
TGTGCCAGCAGCTTAAAACCCCCACACGGGGGATACACCATATATTTT
CASSLKPPHGGYTIYF
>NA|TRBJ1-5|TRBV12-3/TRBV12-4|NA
TGTGCCAGCAGTCGGGACTCGAATCAGCCCCAGCATTTT
CASSRDSNQPQHF
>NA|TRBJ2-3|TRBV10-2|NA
TGCGCCAGCAGTGAGGACAGGCGCAACTCAGATACGCAGTATTTT
CASSEDRRNSDTQYF
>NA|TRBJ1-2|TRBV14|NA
TGTGCCAGCAGCCAACTAAACTATGGCTACACCTTC
CASSQLNYGYTF
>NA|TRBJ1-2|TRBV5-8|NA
TGTGCCAGCAGCTTGGGGACAGTCTATGGCTACACCTTC
CASSLGTVYGYTF
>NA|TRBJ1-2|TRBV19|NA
TGTGCCAGTAGTATTCCCAGGATGTCTGGCTACACCTTC
CASSIPRMSGYTF
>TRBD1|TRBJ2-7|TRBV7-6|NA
TGTGCCAGCAGCGACCCTCGGGACAGCGCCTACGAGCAGTACTTC
CASSDPRDSAYEQYF
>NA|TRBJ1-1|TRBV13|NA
TGTGCCAGCAGCTCCTCAAATCTAGTGACCGACGCGAACACTGAAGCTTTCTTT
CASSSSNLVTDANTEAFF
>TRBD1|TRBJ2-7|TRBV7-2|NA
TGTGCCAGCAGCCTAGTGGCAGGGGGCACGACCTACGAGCAGTACTTC
CASSLVAGGTTYEQYF
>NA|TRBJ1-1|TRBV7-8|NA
TGTGCCAGCAGCTTAGAAGGGGGTTTGAACACTGAAGCTTTCTTT
CASSLEGGLNTEAFF
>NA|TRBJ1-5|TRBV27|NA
TGTGCCAGCCGACGGAGCTCGGGTTCAAGCCAGCCCCAGCATTTT
CASRRSSGSSQPQHF
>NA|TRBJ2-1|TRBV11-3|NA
TGTGCCAGCAGTCTGGGGGCTAGCCCCCACACGGAGCAGTTCTTC
CASSLGASPHTEQFF
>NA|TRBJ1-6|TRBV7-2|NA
TGTGCCAGCAGCTCATCACGCGCATATAATTCACCCCTCCACTTT
CASSSSRAYNSPLHF
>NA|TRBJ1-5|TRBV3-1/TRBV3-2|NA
TGTGCCAGCAGCCAACCGGGACTCTGGCCGGGGCCAAAAAATCAGCCCCAGCATTTT
CASSQPGLWPGPKNQPQHF
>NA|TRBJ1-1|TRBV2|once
TGTGCCAGCTGCCCGGACAGTAGCATGAACACTGAAGCTTTCTTT
CASCPDSSMNTEAFF
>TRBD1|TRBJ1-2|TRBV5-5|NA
TGTGCCAGCAGCTCTGCTGAAAAAACAGGGGGCTATGGCTACACCTTC
CASSSAEKTGGYGYTF